The entry that follows covers one TCR beta chain sequence. This sample was included in a study of Ad26.COV2.S vaccination and SARS-CoV-2 variants. The overall study: Donor was assigned to the Ad26.COV2.S arm of trial COV1001. Participants got Ad26.COV2.S intramuscularly, once or twice 56 days apart.

Using immunoSEQ multiplex PCR, the repertoire was profiled, and TCRdb retains in-frame clones only, with some absent. The sample includes approximately 450,000 clones, more than 80% of them seen just once. V lost 5 bases to trimming and J lost 4 bases, with 14 bases between them. The CDR3 length is 14 residues. The germline CDR1 and CDR2 sequences are MNHEY and SVGAGI. Treatment specified: about 20 received Ad26.COV2.S at low or high dose, single or two shots; roughly five received placebo; per-sample allocation not given. Samples were taken on day 63 after the first vaccine or placebo injection. An adult of 18-55 years in Boston served as donor. An Ad26 vector expressing Wuhan-strain SARS-CoV-2 spike constituted the vaccine.

Sequencing was performed on peripheral blood, taken in a trial of Ad26.COV2.S vaccine versus placebo. The receptor's source is a person between 18 and 60 years old who received the Ad26.COV2.S COVID-19 vaccine or a placebo. V usage is TRBV6-5 and J usage is TRBJ1-2; D possibly corresponds to TRBD1 (5 bases). The CDR3 nucleotides read TGTGCCAGCAGTCCGACAGTTCAGTTCTATGGCTACACCTTC. This encodes CASSPTVQFYGYTF.